This T cell receptor (beta chain) comes out of a study of patients and donors after allogeneic stem cell transplantation. MiXCR was run by TCRdb on the RT-PCR reads, yielding one entry per CDR3 protein. The sample carries some 90,000 distinct CDR3 sequences, about 48% recorded once. This CDR3 region has 13 residues. V was cut by 3 bases and J by 8 bases, with 13 bases left in between. The germline gives CDR1 MNHEY, CDR2 SMNVEV (reference sequence). This receptor was taken from a human donor who was either an allogeneic HSCT recipient or a stem cell or donor lymphocyte infusion donor (not recorded which). It is not recorded whose cells these are; they may come from a transplant donor. V is TRBV27 and J is TRBJ1-1; unclear D gene. The material sequenced was blood, either unsorted or a sorted T cell fraction (not recorded which). The CDR3 is CASSLAETGEAFF. CDR3 DNA sequence: TGTGCCAGCAGTTTGGCGGAGACGGGAGAAGCTTTCTTT.